These 9 T cell receptor beta chains came from one sample sequenced in a study of shared clonotypes between healthy human individuals. Only in-frame clones appear in the TCRdb table, and some are missing; sequencing was by immunoSEQ multiplex PCR. The top ten clones hold about 1.5% of a sample with millions of clones, approximately 94% of them seen once. Naive CD8 cells, CD45RO-negative and positively selected for CCR7, excluded terminally differentiated effector memory CD45RA+ cells. Source material: naive CD8+ T cells from PBMCs. These receptors originate from a man aged 18 to 30 in good health. Some clones in this sample may be carry-over from other donors' samples.

The CDR3 spells CASSLVSEYNEQFF. The DNA of the CDR3 is TGTGCCAGCAGCTTAGTAAGCGAGTACAATGAGCAGTTCTTC. The V and J genes are TRBV7-6 and TRBJ2-1, with unresolved D. Trimming shortened V by 1 base and J by 4 bases, and 8 bases separated the two germline ends. The CDR3 has 14 amino acids. The germline V gene encodes CDR1 SGHVS and CDR2 FNYEAQ.

This chain links TRBV15 with TRBJ2-7; perhaps TRBD2 as D (6 bases). V lost 0 bases, J lost 3 bases, and 12 bases lay in between. Germline CDR1 is LNHNV and CDR2 is YYDKDF (reference sequence). The CDR3 has 15 residues. CDR3 amino acids: CATSRDAGPHYEQYF. The CDR3, as DNA: TGTGCCACCAGCAGAGATGCGGGGCCTCACTACGAGCAGTACTTC.

This clone was observed once. In the same sample, other DNA sequences code for this CDR3. V gene TRBV27 combines with J gene TRBJ2-7; 8 positions match TRBD1. Germline lookup yields CDR1 MNHEY and CDR2 SMNVEV (reference sequence). After removal of 3 bases from V and 6 bases from J, the junction contained 4 bases not matched to a gene. The CDR3 covers 13 residues. The CDR3 nucleotides are TGTGCCAGCAGTTTCACGACAGGGGTCGAGCAGTACTTC. Encoded protein: CASSFTTGVEQYF.

The chain combines TRBV7-9 with TRBJ2-3; possible D gene TRBD2, 6 bases. V was pared by 7 bases and J by 0 bases, with 23 bases between. Germline CDR1 SEHNR, CDR2 FQNEAQ (reference sequence). The CDR3 has 18 amino acids. The CDR3 protein is CASNSRGSRSYSTDTQYF. The CDR3 nucleotides read TGTGCCAGCAACTCCCGGGGGTCGCGGAGCTATAGCACAGATACGCAGTATTTT.

This chain joins TRBV29-1 and TRBJ2-2; 8 bases map to TRBD1. The CDR3 has 14 residues. CDR1 and CDR2 from the germline V gene are SQVTM and ANQGSEA. Losses at the gene ends were 6 bases for V and 2 bases for J; bases not matched to a gene: 5. The CDR3 sequence: CSVQDRANTGELFF. For the CDR3, the DNA is TGCAGCGTACAGGACAGGGCAAACACCGGGGAGCTGTTTTTT.

The sample holds one count of this clone. V gene TRBV6-1 combines with J gene TRBJ1-2; D remains unclear. V was clipped by 0 bases and J by 8 bases, with 10 bases between them. This CDR3 has 13 amino acids. CDR1 is MNHNS, CDR2 SASEGT, per germline. The CDR3 protein is CASSEALHEGYTF. The CDR3 DNA is TGTGCCAGCAGTGAAGCGCTTCATGAAGGCTACACCTTC.

CDR3 in amino acids: CSVDRGGYGYTF. The CDR3 coding sequence is TGCAGCGTTGATAGGGGAGGCTATGGCTACACCTTC. The gene calls are TRBV29-1 and TRBJ1-2, with D possibly being TRBD1 (5 bases). V was trimmed by 3 bases and J by 4 bases, leaving 9 bases between them. The CDR3 covers 12 residues. Germline CDR1 SQVTM, CDR2 ANQGSEA.

This rearrangement joins TRBV27 to TRBJ2-5, with D uncertain. Germline CDR1 is MNHEY and CDR2 is SMNVEV (reference sequence). This CDR3 has 13 amino acids. V was pared by 2 bases and J by 5 bases, with 9 bases between. CDR3 protein: CASSLASVETQYF. The CDR3 DNA follows: TGTGCCAGCAGTTTAGCCTCCGTGGAGACCCAGTACTTC.

The chain combines TRBV18 with TRBJ2-1; 9 nucleotides agree with TRBD1. The germline CDR1 and CDR2 sequences are KGHSH and LQKENI. Unmatched junction bases numbered 10, after V lost 6 bases and J lost 7 bases. The CDR3 runs 15 residues. In DNA, the CDR3 is TGTGCCAGCTCTATCGGGACAGGGTTCGGTAATGAGCAGTTCTTC. The encoded protein is CASSIGTGFGNEQFF.